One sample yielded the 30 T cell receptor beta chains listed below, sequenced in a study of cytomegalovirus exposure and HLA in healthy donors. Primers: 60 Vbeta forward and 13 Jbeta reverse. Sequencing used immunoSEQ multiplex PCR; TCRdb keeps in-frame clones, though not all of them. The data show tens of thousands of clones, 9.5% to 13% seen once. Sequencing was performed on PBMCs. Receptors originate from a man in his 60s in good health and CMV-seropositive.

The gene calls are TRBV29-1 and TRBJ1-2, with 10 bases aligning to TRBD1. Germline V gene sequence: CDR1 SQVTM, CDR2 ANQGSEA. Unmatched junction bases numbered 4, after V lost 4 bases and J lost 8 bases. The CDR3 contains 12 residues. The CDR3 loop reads CSVGGTGDGYTF. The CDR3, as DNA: TGCAGCGTTGGCGGGACAGGGGACGGCTACACCTTC.

CDR3 DNA sequence: TGTGCCAGCAGCAACCCCGGACAGGTCAGACCCTATAATTCACCCCTCCACTTT. Amino acids: CASSNPGQVRPYNSPLHF. The chain is built from TRBV27 and TRBJ1-6; the match to TRBD1 covers 7 bases. V was pared by 6 bases and J by 2 bases, with 13 bases of the junction left unmatched. The germline gives CDR1 MNHEY, CDR2 SMNVEV (reference sequence). The CDR3 is 18 residues long.

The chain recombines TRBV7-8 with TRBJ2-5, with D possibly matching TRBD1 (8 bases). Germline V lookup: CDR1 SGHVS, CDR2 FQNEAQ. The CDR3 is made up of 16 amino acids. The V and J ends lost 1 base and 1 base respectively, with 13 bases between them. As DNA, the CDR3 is TGTGCCAGCAGCTTAGTCGGGGGGACAGGCCAAGAGACCCAGTACTTC. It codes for CASSLVGGTGQETQYF.

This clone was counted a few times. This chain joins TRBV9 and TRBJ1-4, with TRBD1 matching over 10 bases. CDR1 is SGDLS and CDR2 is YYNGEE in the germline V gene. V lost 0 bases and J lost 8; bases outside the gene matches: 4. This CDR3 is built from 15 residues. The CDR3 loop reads CASSVGDRGYEKLFF. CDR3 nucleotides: TGTGCCAGCAGCGTAGGGGACAGGGGTTACGAAAAACTGTTTTTT.

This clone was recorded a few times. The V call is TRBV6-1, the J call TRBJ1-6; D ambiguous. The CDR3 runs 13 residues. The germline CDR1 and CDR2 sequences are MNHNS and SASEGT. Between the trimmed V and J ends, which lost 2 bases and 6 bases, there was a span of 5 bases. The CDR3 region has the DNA TGTGCCAGCAGTGAAACGGTTAATTCACCCCTCCACTTT. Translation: CASSETVNSPLHF.

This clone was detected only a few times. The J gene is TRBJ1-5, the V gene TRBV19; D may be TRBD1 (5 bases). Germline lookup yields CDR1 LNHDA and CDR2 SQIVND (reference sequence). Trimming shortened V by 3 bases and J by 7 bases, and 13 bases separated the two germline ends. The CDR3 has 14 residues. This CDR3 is CASSIDSFEQPQHF. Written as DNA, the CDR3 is TGTGCCAGTAGTATCGACAGTTTTGAACAGCCCCAGCATTTT.

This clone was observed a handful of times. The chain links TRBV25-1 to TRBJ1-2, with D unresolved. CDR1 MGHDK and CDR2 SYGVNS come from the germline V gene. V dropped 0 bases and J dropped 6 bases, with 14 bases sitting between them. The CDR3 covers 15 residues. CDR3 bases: TGTGCCAGCAGTGAATATTTTCTTGGTAGCGATGGCTACACCTTC. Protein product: CASSEYFLGSDGYTF.

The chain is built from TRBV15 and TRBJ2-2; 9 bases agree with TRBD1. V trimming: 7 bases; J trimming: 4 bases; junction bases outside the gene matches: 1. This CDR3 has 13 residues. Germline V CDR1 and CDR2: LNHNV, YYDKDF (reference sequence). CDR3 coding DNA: TGTGCCACCACGGGACAGGGCACCGGGGAGCTGTTTTTT. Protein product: CATTGQGTGELFF.

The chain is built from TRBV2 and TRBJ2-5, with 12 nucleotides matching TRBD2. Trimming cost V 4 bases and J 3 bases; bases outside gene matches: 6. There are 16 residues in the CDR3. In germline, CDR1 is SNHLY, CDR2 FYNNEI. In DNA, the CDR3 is TGTGCCAGCAGTGGAGGACGGACTAGCGGGAAAGAGACCCAGTACTTC. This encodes CASSGGRTSGKETQYF. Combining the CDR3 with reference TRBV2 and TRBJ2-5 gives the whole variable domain EPEVTQTPSHQVTQMGQEVILRCVPISNHLYFYWYRQILGQKVEFLVSFYNNEISEKSEIFDDQFSVERPDGSNFTLKIRSTKLEDSAMYFCASSGGRTSGKETQYFGPGTRLLVL.

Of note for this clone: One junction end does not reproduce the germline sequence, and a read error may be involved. CDR3 DNA sequence: TGTACCAGCAGACCTACAGGGCGGGAGACCCAGTACTTC. This translates into CTSRPTGRETQYF. The chain uses TRBV6-5 and TRBJ2-5; maybe TRBD1 (6 bases). The germline V gene encodes CDR1 MNHEY and CDR2 SVGAGI. CDR3 size: 13 residues.

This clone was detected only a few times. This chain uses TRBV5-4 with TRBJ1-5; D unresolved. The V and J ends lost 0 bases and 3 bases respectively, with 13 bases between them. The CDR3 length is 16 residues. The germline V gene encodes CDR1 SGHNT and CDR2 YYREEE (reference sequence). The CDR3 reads CASSLAGSGINQPQHF. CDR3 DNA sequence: TGTGCCAGCAGCTTGGCCGGGAGTGGGATCAATCAGCCCCAGCATTTT.

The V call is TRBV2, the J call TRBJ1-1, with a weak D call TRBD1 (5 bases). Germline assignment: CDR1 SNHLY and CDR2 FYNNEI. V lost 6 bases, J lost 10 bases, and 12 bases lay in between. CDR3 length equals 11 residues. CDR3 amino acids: CASRDWRGAFF. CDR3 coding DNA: TGTGCCAGCAGGGACTGGAGGGGAGCTTTCTTT.

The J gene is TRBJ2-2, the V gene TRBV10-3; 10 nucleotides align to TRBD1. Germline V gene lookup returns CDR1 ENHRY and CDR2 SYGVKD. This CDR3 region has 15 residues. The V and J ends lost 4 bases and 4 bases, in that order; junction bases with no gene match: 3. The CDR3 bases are TGTGCCATCAGTGCGCGGACAGGGGGCACCGGGGAGCTGTTTTTT. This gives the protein CAISARTGGTGELFF.

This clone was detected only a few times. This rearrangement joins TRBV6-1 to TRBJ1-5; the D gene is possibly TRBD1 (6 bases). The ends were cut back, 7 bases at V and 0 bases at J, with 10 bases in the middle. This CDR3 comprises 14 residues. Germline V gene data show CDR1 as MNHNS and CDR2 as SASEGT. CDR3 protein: CASNGQYSNQPQHF. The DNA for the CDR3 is TGTGCCAGCAACGGACAGTATAGCAATCAGCCCCAGCATTTT.

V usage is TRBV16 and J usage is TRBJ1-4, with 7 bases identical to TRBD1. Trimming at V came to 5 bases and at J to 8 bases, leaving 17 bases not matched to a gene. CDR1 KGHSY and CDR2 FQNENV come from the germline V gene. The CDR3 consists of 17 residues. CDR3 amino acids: CASSGDSHGVWVEKLFF. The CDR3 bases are TGTGCCAGCAGCGGGGACAGCCACGGCGTGTGGGTCGAAAAACTGTTTTTT.

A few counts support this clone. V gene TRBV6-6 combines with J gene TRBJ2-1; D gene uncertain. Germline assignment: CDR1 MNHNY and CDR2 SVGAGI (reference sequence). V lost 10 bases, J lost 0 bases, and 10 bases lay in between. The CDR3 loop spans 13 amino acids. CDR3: CAILSPSYNEQFF. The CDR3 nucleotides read TGTGCCATCCTAAGTCCCTCCTACAATGAGCAGTTCTTC.

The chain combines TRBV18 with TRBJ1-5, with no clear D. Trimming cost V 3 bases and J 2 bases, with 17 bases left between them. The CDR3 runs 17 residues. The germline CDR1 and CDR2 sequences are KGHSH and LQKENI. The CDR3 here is CASSPGRSISGNQPQHF. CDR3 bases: TGTGCCAGCTCACCGGGCAGGTCCATTTCGGGCAATCAGCCCCAGCATTTT.

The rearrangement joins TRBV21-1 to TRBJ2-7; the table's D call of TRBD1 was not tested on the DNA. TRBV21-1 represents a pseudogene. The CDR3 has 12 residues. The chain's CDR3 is CATLTGDYEQYF. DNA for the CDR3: TGTGCCACGCTGACAGGGGACTACGAGCAGTACTTC.

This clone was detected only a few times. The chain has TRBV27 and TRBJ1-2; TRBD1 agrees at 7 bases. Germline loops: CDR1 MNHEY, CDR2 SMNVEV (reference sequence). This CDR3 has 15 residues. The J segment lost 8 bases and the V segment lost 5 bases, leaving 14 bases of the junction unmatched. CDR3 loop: CASSPSTGKVGGYTF. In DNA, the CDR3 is TGTGCCAGCAGTCCTTCGACAGGGAAGGTGGGAGGCTACACCTTC.

The CDR3 is CASSESRTSWETQYF. CDR3 nucleotide sequence: TGTGCCAGCAGTGAATCCAGGACTAGCTGGGAGACCCAGTACTTC. This sequence joins TRBV25-1 and TRBJ2-5; 8 bases are a match to TRBD2. V dropped 1 base and J dropped 5; count of bases not matched to a gene: 6. CDR3 length equals 15 residues. Per germline, CDR1 MGHDK and CDR2 SYGVNS.

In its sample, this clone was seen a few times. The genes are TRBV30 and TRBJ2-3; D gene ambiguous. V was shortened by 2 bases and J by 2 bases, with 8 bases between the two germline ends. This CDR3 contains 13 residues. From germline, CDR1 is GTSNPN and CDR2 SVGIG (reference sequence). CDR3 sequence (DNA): TGTGCCTGGAGTTACGGGTCCACAGATACGCAGTATTTT. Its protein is CAWSYGSTDTQYF. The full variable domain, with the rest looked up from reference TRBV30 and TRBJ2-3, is SQTIHQWPATLVQPVGSPLSLECTVEGTSNPNLYWYRQAAGRGLQLLFYSVGIGQISSEVPQNLSASRPQDRQFILSSKKLLLSDSGFYLCAWSYGSTDTQYFGPGTRLTVL.

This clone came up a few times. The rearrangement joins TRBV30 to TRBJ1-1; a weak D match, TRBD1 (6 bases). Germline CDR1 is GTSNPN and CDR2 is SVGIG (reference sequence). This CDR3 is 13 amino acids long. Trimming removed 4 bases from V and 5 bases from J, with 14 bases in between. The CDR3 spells CAWMGQPRTEAFF. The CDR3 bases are TGTGCCTGGATGGGACAACCGAGGACTGAAGCTTTCTTT.

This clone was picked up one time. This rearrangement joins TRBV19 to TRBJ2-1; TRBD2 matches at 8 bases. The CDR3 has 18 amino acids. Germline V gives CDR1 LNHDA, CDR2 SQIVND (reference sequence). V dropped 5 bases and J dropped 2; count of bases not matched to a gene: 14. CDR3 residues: CASSPFSRAGAAYNEQFF. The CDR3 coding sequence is TGTGCCAGTAGTCCATTTTCAAGAGCGGGGGCAGCCTACAATGAGCAGTTCTTC.

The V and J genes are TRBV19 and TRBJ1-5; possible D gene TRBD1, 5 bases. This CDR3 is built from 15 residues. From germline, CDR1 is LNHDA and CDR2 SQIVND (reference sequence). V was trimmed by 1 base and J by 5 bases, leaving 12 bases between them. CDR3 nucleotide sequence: TGTGCCAGTAGTATAGGTGGGGCAGAGGATCAGCCCCAGCATTTT. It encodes CASSIGGAEDQPQHF.

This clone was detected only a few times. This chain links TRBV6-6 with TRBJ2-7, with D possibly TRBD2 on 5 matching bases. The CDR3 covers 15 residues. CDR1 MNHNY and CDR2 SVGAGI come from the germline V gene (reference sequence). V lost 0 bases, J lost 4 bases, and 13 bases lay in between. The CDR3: CASSYSKGGWYEQYF. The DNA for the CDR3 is TGTGCCAGCAGTTACTCGAAGGGCGGGTGGTACGAGCAGTACTTC.

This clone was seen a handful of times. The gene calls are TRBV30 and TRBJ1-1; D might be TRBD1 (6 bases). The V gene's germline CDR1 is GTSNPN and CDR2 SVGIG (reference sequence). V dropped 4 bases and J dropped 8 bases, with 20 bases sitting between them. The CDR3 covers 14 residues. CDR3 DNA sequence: TGTGCCTGGAACCCCGGGACATCTAAACAGGAAGCTTTCTTT. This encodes CAWNPGTSKQEAFF.

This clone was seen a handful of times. CDR3 in amino acids: CASRSGELFF. The DNA for the CDR3 is TGTGCCAGCAGGTCTGGGGAGCTGTTTTTT. The chain joins TRBV28 to TRBJ2-2; no clear D gene. The CDR3 spans 10 residues. Germline V gives CDR1 MDHEN, CDR2 SYDVKM. V was clipped by 6 bases and J by 8 bases, with 4 bases between them.

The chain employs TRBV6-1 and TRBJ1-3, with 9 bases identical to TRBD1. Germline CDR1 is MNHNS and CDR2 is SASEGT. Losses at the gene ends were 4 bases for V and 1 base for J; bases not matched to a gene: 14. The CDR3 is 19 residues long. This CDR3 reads CASSVFDRGGFPSGNTIYF. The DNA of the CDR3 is TGTGCCAGCAGTGTATTTGACAGGGGGGGCTTCCCTTCTGGAAACACCATATATTTT.

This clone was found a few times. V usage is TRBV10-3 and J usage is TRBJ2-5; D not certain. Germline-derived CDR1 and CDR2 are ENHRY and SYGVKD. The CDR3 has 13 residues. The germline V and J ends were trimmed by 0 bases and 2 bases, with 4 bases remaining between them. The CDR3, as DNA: TGTGCCATCAGTGAGTCTCCACAAGAGACCCAGTACTTC. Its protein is CAISESPQETQYF.

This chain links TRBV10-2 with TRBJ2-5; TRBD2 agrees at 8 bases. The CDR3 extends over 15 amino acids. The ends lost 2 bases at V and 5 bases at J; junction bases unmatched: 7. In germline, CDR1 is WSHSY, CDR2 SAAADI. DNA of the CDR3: TGCGCCAGCAGTGAGCCGAGCGGGGGAAGGGAGACCCAGTACTTC. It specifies CASSEPSGGRETQYF.